Described below is a single TCR beta chain sequence and its context. Its cognate antigen has yet to be identified. It has no much larger one-base neighbor in the sample; base qualities were not kept. The data belong to a study of identical twins listed by TCRdb under 2016. Regarding the research as a whole: To test whether fetal clonotypes persist, the study used deep sequencing on TCR alpha and beta repertoires from monozygotic twins, unrelated adults of various ages, and cord blood. To rule out contamination, the twin experiments were replicated at different times with different library preparation protocols.

The CDR3 spans 14 residues, from the cysteine through the phenylalanine. The retained sequence is limited to the CDR3, 42 bases, with the frame set at the first base. Between the V and J ends, shortened by 1 base and 0 bases respectively, the junction contains 6 bases. CDR1 SGHRS and CDR2 YFSETQ were looked up in the germline V gene. Only healthy Caucasian donors were included. The twin cohort consisted of three pairs of female monozygotic twins, all aged roughly 18 to 29 years. Positive isolation kits from Invitrogen were used to isolate the CD4+ and CD8+ T cell populations. General conclusions and limits of the study: Because the same donors could not be followed over many years, the conclusions depended on cross-sectional statistical analysis. Zero-insertion analyses could be partly confounded by invariant T cells such as MAIT and iNKT, though diverse VJ usage argued against such confounding for most clonotypes. In monozygotic twins, recombination models systematically underestimated out-of-frame TCR alpha sharing, but the models matched the sharing seen between unrelated individuals. Compared with coincidental sharing between unrelated individuals, an excess of low generation-probability sequences was observed among out-of-frame TCR alpha sequences shared between twins. The excess sharing between twins in beta out-of-frame sequences was weaker because fewer shared sequences reduced the signal-to-noise ratio. Abundant cord blood beta clonotypes carried fewer insertions; young adult naive repertoires showed a weaker similar trend, while memory repertoires showed none.

Receptors were amplified or captured by 5' RACE. Sequenced using an Illumina HiSeq 2000. A universal primer binding site was added through template switching, and the final cDNA carried a unique molecular identifier so that TCR cDNA molecules could be counted accurately. Specific primers in the conserved constant-segment region were used to synthesize first-strand cDNA for TCR alpha and beta chains. To control for contamination, every cDNA library carried two barcodes: a SMART-Mk sample barcode plus Illumina barcodes. TruSeq adapter sequences along with Illumina sample barcodes were introduced in two successive PCR steps. The Illumina HiSeq platform was used with custom primers to sequence TCR alpha and beta cDNA libraries. Under the source paper's analysis protocol: Raw reads were processed with MiGEC to extract unique molecular identifiers, and MiXCR was used to determine CDR3 positions. Recombination models were inferred per individual with the repgenHMM and IGoR tools using an EM algorithm. The tcR package in R was used for shared clonotype analysis, with sharing normalized by the product of cloneset sizes. To study raw recombination free of thymic and clonal selection effects, out-of-frame nonproductive sequences were analyzed. TCRdb redid the processing of the public reads, applying fastp at Q25 and MiXCR, and retained in-frame beta chains. Each CDR3 protein appears once, grouped with its most common genes and DNA. Clone size and V and J calls follow TCRdb, not the original study. The sample includes roughly 480,000 distinct CDR3 sequences, with 20% to 25% observed a single time. Of the sample, roughly 3% falls within the top ten clones.

A further study also used this sample, focusing on T cells expressing NK-cell markers. The second investigation adds: About eight donors provided sorted CD3+CD56+NKG2C+, CD3+CD56+NKG2C- and CD3+CD56-NKG2C+ T-cell subsets, whose TCR beta-chain repertoires were profiled. Seven of the eight sequenced donors were HCMV-seropositive and one was HCMV-seronegative. In several experiments an anti-gammadeltaTCR antibody was added to restrict sorting to alphabetaTCR-expressing T cells. In roughly 6 donors, the dominant CD3+CD56+NKG2C+ clonotypes ranked among the top 10 CD8+ clonotypes, making up roughly 1.0-8% of CD8+ T cells. Those dominant clonotypes were again the most abundant among CD3+CD56-NKG2C+ cells in a few donors, at about 25-60.1%. It remained unclear whether the expanded NKG2C-expressing T cell clones were specific for HCMV antigens. The eight sequenced donors were randomly selected healthy volunteers, three men and five women. HCMV serostatus was determined by detecting HCMV-specific IgG in serum with a commercial ELISA kit. Reads were demultiplexed and grouped by UMI with MIGEC, and clonotypes were assembled and quantified with MiTCR. To remove erroneous sequences, TCR cDNA sequences were retained only when supported by two or more reads. Downstream repertoire analysis used the tcR package, and clonotypes were matched across fractions by CDR3 nucleotide sequence plus V segment. VDJmatch was used to annotate antigen specificity against VDJdb, with one amino acid substitution allowed in CDR3.

This clonotype was sampled from a woman under 30 in good health. This chain is built from TRBV5-1 and TRBJ2-3; the D gene is unclear. The sample was CD4+ T cells sorted from blood. The sequenced DNA is TGCGCCAGCAGCTTGCCGACTAGCACAGATACGCAGTATTTT. Its protein product is CASSLPTSTDTQYF. The entire variable domain, with the stretches around the CDR3 drawn from the reference TRBV5-1 and TRBJ2-3 proteins, is KAGVTQTPRYLIKTRGQQVTLSCSPISGHRSVSWYQQTPGQGLQFLFEYFSETQRNKGNFPGRFSGRQFSNSRSEMNVSTLELGDSALYLCASSLPTSTDTQYFGPGTRLTVL.